One and the same sample provided the 20 T cell receptor beta chains below, sequenced in a study of blood T cell repertoires in COVID-19. Clones were sequenced by immunoSEQ multiplex PCR, and TCRdb holds only the in-frame ones, with some missing. The sample lists roughly 200,000 clones; roughly 89% were seen once. Sequenced input: peripheral blood. All receptors come from a man between 60 and 70 years old who had recovered from COVID-19.

This clone was seen just once. The chain is built from TRBV18 and TRBJ2-1, with 7 positions matching TRBD1. Germline CDR1 is KGHSH and CDR2 is LQKENI. This CDR3 spans 15 amino acids. Germline trimming cut 3 bases from V and 3 bases from J; bases unmatched to any gene: 5. The CDR3 reads CASSPAGTVYNEQFF. The CDR3 bases are TGTGCCAGCTCACCCGCCGGGACAGTCTACAATGAGCAGTTCTTC.

The V call is TRBV30, the J call TRBJ2-7, with 7 bases that match TRBD1. The CDR3 is made up of 13 amino acids. J was trimmed by 0 bases and V by 7 bases; bases with no gene match: 6. CDR1 and CDR2 (germline): GTSNPN, SVGIG (reference sequence). The CDR3 DNA sequence: TGTGCCTCCCGGGACAGAAGCTCCTACGAGCAGTACTTC. Amino acid sequence: CASRDRSSYEQYF. The variable domain in full, with the rest retrieved from reference TRBV30 and TRBJ2-7, is SQTIHQWPATLVQPVGSPLSLECTVEGTSNPNLYWYRQAAGRGLQLLFYSVGIGQISSEVPQNLSASRPQDRQFILSSKKLLLSDSGFYLCASRDRSSYEQYFGPGTRLTVT.

This clone has a single count. This chain connects TRBV21-1 to TRBJ2-2; no DNA check was done on the table's D call, TRBD1. TRBV21-1 is assigned pseudogene status. CDR3 size: 16 residues. CDR3 nucleotide sequence: TGTGCCAGCAGCAAAGAACACACCTCGAACACCGGGGAGCTGTTTTTT. This sequence encodes CASSKEHTSNTGELFF.

Ten or more counts support this clone. The rearrangement joins TRBV19 to TRBJ1-1; D gene ambiguous. From germline, CDR1 is LNHDA and CDR2 SQIVND (reference sequence). V was trimmed by 7 bases and J by 0 bases, leaving 9 bases between them. This CDR3 comprises 13 residues. In DNA, the CDR3 is TGTGCCAGTACTGCGCCTTTGAACACTGAAGCTTTCTTT. Protein product: CASTAPLNTEAFF.

This clone was picked up a small number of times. For the CDR3, the DNA is TGTGCCAGCAGTCCGGACGGGGGGAACACTGAAGCTTTCTTT. Translation gives CASSPDGGNTEAFF. J is TRBJ1-1 and V is TRBV2; maybe TRBD1 (5 bases). Germline-derived CDR1 and CDR2 are SNHLY and FYNNEI. CDR3 length: 14 amino acids. V lost 5 bases, J lost 1 base, and 11 bases lay in between.

The chain is built from TRBV4-1 and TRBJ2-6; the D is unclear. Germline V CDR1 and CDR2: MGHRA, YSYEKL. The germline V and J ends were trimmed by 7 bases and 0 bases, with 10 bases remaining between them. The CDR3 is 15 amino acids. The CDR3 DNA sequence: TGCGCCAGCAACTCATTTCACTCTGGGGCCAACGTCCTGACTTTC. Amino acid sequence: CASNSFHSGANVLTF.

The rearrangement links TRBV3-1 (or the pseudogene TRBV3-2) to TRBJ2-1; no firm D call. V was shortened by 3 bases and J by 0 bases, with 9 bases between the two germline ends. Germline CDR1 reads LGHDT; CDR2 reads YNNKEL (reference sequence). This CDR3 has 15 residues. DNA of the CDR3: TGTGCCAGCAGCCATTCTAGAAGCTCCTACAATGAGCAGTTCTTC. Its protein product is CASSHSRSSYNEQFF.

This chain uses TRBV7-9 with TRBJ2-1; 7 bases align to TRBD2. This CDR3 spans 17 amino acids. Germline values: CDR1 SEHNR, CDR2 FQNEAQ (reference sequence). V trimming: 2 bases; J trimming: 2 bases; junction bases outside the gene matches: 9. The CDR3 spells CASSLKEGGGTYNEQFF. CDR3 DNA sequence: TGTGCCAGCAGCTTAAAGGAGGGCGGGGGAACCTACAATGAGCAGTTCTTC.

This clone has just a few counts. The V gene is TRBV30, the J gene TRBJ1-2, with 8 bases that match TRBD1. The CDR3 is 14 residues long. The germline V gene has CDR1 GTSNPN and CDR2 SVGIG (reference sequence). Trimming cost V 1 base and J 3 bases; bases outside gene matches: 4. The CDR3 loop is CAWSARQGYYGYTF. The CDR3 DNA reads TGTGCCTGGAGTGCTCGACAGGGGTACTATGGCTACACCTTC.

The rearrangement uses TRBV19 and TRBJ2-1; tentative D call: TRBD2 (6 bases). With 3 bases removed from V and 0 bases from J, the gap between germline ends came to 6 bases. This CDR3 contains 14 residues. Germline-derived CDR1 and CDR2 are LNHDA and SQIVND (reference sequence). The CDR3 spells CASSMDYSYNEQFF. CDR3 nucleotide sequence: TGTGCCAGTAGTATGGACTACTCCTACAATGAGCAGTTCTTC.

This rearrangement joins TRBV27 to TRBJ2-1, with TRBD2 matching over 7 bases. V trimming: 3 bases; J trimming: 2 bases; junction bases outside the gene matches: 4. This CDR3 has 15 amino acids. From germline, CDR1 is MNHEY and CDR2 SMNVEV (reference sequence). In DNA, the CDR3 is TGTGCCAGCAGTTTTACTAGCGCCACCTACAATGAGCAGTTCTTC. Translated, it gives CASSFTSATYNEQFF.

The rearrangement uses TRBV6-5 and TRBJ1-1; a weak D match, TRBD1 (6 bases). This CDR3 spans 15 amino acids. Germline CDR1 reads MNHEY; CDR2 reads SVGAGI. The V end lost 4 bases, the J end lost 0 bases, and 12 bases lay between the germline ends. The CDR3 sequence: CASSSQGQLNTEAFF. DNA for the CDR3: TGTGCCAGCAGTTCTCAGGGGCAGCTGAACACTGAAGCTTTCTTT.

V is TRBV7-2 and J is TRBJ1-2; D not resolved. Per germline, CDR1 SGHTA and CDR2 FQGNSA. This CDR3 spans 15 amino acids. V was trimmed by 7 bases and J by 3 bases, leaving 18 bases between them. CDR3 in amino acids: CASTRAAAEHYGYTF. CDR3 in DNA: TGTGCCAGCACGAGGGCGGCCGCAGAGCACTATGGCTACACCTTC.

This clone was seen only once. CDR3 sequence (DNA): TGTGCCAGCAGCTTGGGGTTGTTGGTAGCGCAGTCCTACAATGAGCAGTTCTTC. It specifies CASSLGLLVAQSYNEQFF. V and J are TRBV5-4 and TRBJ2-1; D perhaps matches TRBD2 (5 bases). The CDR3 has 18 amino acids. Germline V gene data show CDR1 as SGHNT and CDR2 as YYREEE (reference sequence). V lost 0 bases and J lost 1, with 17 bases in between. The full variable domain, its missing parts supplied by reference TRBV5-4 and TRBJ2-1, is ETGVTQSPTHLIKTRGQQVTLRCSSQSGHNTVSWYQQALGQGPQFIFQYYREEENGRGNFPPRFSGLQFPNYSSELNVNALELDDSALYLCASSLGLLVAQSYNEQFFGPGTRLTVL.

This chain joins TRBV7-2 and TRBJ2-1; tentatively, D is TRBD1 (5 bases). Trimming cost V 5 bases and J 4 bases, with 15 bases left between them. The germline V gene has CDR1 SGHTA and CDR2 FQGNSA. CDR3 size: 15 residues. This CDR3 is CASSPRQGLYNEQFF. CDR3 sequence (DNA): TGTGCCAGCAGCCCCCGGCAGGGCTTGTACAATGAGCAGTTCTTC.

This clone was recorded once. The V gene is TRBV19, the J gene TRBJ2-3; TRBD1 matches at 7 bases. J gave up 3 bases and V 7 bases, and 4 bases lay outside the gene matches. Germline assignment: CDR1 LNHDA and CDR2 SQIVND (reference sequence). The CDR3 covers 13 residues. CDR3 bases: TGTGCCAGTATAGGGACAGCGACAGATACGCAGTATTTT. It translates to CASIGTATDTQYF. The entire variable domain, with the rest obtained from reference TRBV19 and TRBJ2-3, is as follows: DGGITQSPKYLFRKEGQNVTLSCEQNLNHDAMYWYRQDPGQGLRLIYYSQIVNDFQKGDIAEGYSVSREKKESFPLTVTSAQKNPTAFYLCASIGTATDTQYFGPGTRLTVL.

The chain couples TRBV18 to TRBJ1-4, with 8 bases identical to TRBD1. The junction had 14 bases not matched to a gene; V was cut back by 3 bases and J by 5 bases. CDR1 and CDR2 (germline): KGHSH, LQKENI. The CDR3 has 18 amino acids. In DNA form, the CDR3 reads TGTGCCAGCTCACCGCGTTCCAGACAGGGGAGTATCAATGAAAAACTGTTTTTT. Its translation: CASSPRSRQGSINEKLFF.

The chain uses TRBV5-5 and TRBJ2-7, with 9 bases matching TRBD2. Germline CDR1 is SGHKS and CDR2 is YYEKEE (reference sequence). V lost 1 base to trimming and J lost 0 bases; unmatched junction nucleotides: 5. This CDR3 contains 16 residues. The CDR3 DNA is TGTGCCAGCAGCTTGCGGGGGGGACTAGCCTCCTACGAGCAGTACTTC. Its protein product is CASSLRGGLASYEQYF.

The chain is built from TRBV24-1 and TRBJ2-5; D is possibly TRBD1 (5 bases). Trimming took off 0 bases at V and 5 bases at J, with 12 bases between the two ends. CDR1 and CDR2 from the germline V gene are KGHDR and SFDVKD. CDR3 length equals 15 residues. The CDR3 bases are TGTGCCACCAGTGATTTGGGGGCAGGGATGGAGACCCAGTACTTC. Protein product: CATSDLGAGMETQYF.

This chain connects TRBV6-2 or TRBV6-3 to TRBJ1-5; no definite D call. The V and J ends lost 6 bases and 7 bases respectively, with 16 bases between them. Germline values: CDR1 MNHEY, CDR2 SVGEGT. The CDR3 runs 14 residues. CDR3 in DNA: TGTGCCAGCAGCCTCAAACGGACTGGGCAGCCCCAGCATTTT. This gives the protein CASSLKRTGQPQHF.